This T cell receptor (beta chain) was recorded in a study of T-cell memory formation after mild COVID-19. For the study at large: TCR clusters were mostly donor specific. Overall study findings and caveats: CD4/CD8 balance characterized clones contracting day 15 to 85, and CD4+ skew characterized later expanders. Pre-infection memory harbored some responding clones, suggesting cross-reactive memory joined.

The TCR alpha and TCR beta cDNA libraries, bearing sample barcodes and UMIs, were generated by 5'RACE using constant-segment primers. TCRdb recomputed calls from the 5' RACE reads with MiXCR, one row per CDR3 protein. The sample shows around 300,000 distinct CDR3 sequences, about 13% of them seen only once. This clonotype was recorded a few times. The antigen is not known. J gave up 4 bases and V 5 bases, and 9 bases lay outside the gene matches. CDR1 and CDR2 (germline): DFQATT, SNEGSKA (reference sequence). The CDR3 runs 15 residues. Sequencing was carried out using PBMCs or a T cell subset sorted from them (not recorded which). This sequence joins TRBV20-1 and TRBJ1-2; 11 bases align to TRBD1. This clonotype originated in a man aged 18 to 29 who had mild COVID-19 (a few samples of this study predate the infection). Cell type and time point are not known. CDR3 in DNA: TGCAGTGCTGTACCGGGACAGGGGGTTGCCTATGGCTACACCTTC. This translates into CSAVPGQGVAYGYTF.